The 15 T cell receptor beta chains below all came from one sample that was sequenced in a study of CD8 T cells in ankylosing spondylitis (TCRdb year 2017). Paper-wide results and their limitations: A TCR beta motif of about 8 highly homologous amino acid variants appeared characteristic of blood from ankylosing spondylitis patients.

No antigens are known for them. The method was 5' RACE. The sequencing machine was an Illumina HiSeq 2500. TCRdb passed the public sequencing reads through fastp at Q25 and MiXCR, retaining productive beta sequences. Here each entry gathers all rows of one CDR3 protein and keeps the most common genes and DNA. The sample table shows a few hundred thousand distinct CDR3 sequences, and 6% to 8.5% are seen once. The top ten clonotypes cover 11% to 15% of the sample. Sequenced material: blood, either unsorted or a sorted T cell fraction (not recorded which). These TCRs come from a male donor with ankylosing spondylitis.

Many counts were recorded for this clonotype. This chain links TRBV20-1 with TRBJ2-7, with D possibly being TRBD2 (6 bases). CDR1 is DFQATT, CDR2 SNEGSKA, per germline (reference sequence). The CDR3 totals 13 residues. V was clipped by 6 bases and J by 0 bases, with 12 bases between them. CDR3 protein: CSAWGGTSYEQYF. The DNA of the CDR3 is TGCAGTGCCTGGGGCGGGACCTCCTACGAGCAGTACTTC.

This clonotype was recorded many times. This rearrangement joins TRBV6-2 or TRBV6-3 to TRBJ2-1; D may be TRBD2 (7 bases). V was shortened by 4 bases and J by 5 bases, with 21 bases between the two germline ends. CDR1 MNHEY and CDR2 SVGEGT come from the germline V gene. There are 17 residues in the CDR3. CDR3 coding DNA: TGTGCCAGCAGTTGGGAAGCGGCGGGGGCAACCCACAATGAGCAGTTCTTC. Translated: CASSWEAAGATHNEQFF.

In its sample, this clonotype was seen a few times. V and J are TRBV6-1 and TRBJ1-1; D remains ambiguous. The CDR3 is 14 amino acids. Trimming removed 6 bases from V and 1 base from J, with 12 bases in between. CDR1 and CDR2 from the germline V gene are MNHNS and SASEGT. CDR3 sequence: CASRSEHTNTEAFF. CDR3 DNA: TGTGCCAGCAGGTCGGAACACACGAACACTGAAGCTTTCTTT.

This clonotype was counted ten times or more. V usage is TRBV5-5 and J usage is TRBJ1-2; D unclear. V lost 2 bases to trimming and J lost 2 bases, with 10 bases between them. The CDR3 has 14 amino acids. The germline CDR1 and CDR2 sequences are SGHKS and YYEKEE (reference sequence). CDR3 loop: CASSFSGRNYGYTF. As DNA, the CDR3 is TGTGCCAGCAGCTTCTCCGGGAGGAACTATGGCTACACCTTC.

This clonotype came up many times. This rearrangement joins TRBV7-8 to TRBJ2-5; D perhaps matches TRBD1 (7 bases). V was clipped by 3 bases and J by 7 bases, with 24 bases between them. Germline assignment: CDR1 SGHVS and CDR2 FQNEAQ. There are 17 residues in the CDR3. This CDR3 reads CASSFYNSRRGPSTQYF. The CDR3 DNA reads as TGTGCCAGCAGCTTCTACAATTCGAGGAGGGGGCCGTCGACCCAGTACTTC. Supplemented by reference TRBV7-8 and TRBJ2-5, the full variable domain reads GAGVSQSPRYKVAKRGQDVALRCDPISGHVSLFWYQQALGQGPEFLTYFQNEAQLDKSGLPSDRFFAERPEGSVSTLKIQRTQQEDSAVYLCASSFYNSRRGPSTQYFGPGTRLLVL.

This sequence joins TRBV4-3 and TRBJ2-1; the D gene could be TRBD1 or TRBD2 (5 bases each). CDR1 LGHNA and CDR2 YSLEER come from the germline V gene. CDR3 size: 15 residues. The V and J ends lost 0 bases and 10 bases respectively, with 16 bases between them. CDR3: CASSQDRGVGREQFF. CDR3 nucleotide sequence: TGCGCCAGCAGCCAAGATAGGGGAGTAGGCAGGGAGCAGTTCTTC.

This chain connects TRBV20-1 to TRBJ1-5; D gene unclear. Germline CDR1 and CDR2: DFQATT and SNEGSKA (reference sequence). The V end lost 0 bases, the J end lost 11 bases, and 11 bases lay between the germline ends. The CDR3 runs 12 residues. The CDR3 bases are TGCAGTGCTAGAGAAAGCTTCATGGCCCAGCATTTT. As protein: CSARESFMAQHF.

This clonotype was counted at least ten times. The chain has TRBV2 and TRBJ2-7; D is perhaps TRBD2 (5 bases). Trimming removed 2 bases at V and 3 bases at J, with 20 bases between. The CDR3 spans 17 residues. Germline values: CDR1 SNHLY, CDR2 FYNNEI. CDR3 region: CASSELIGEGSNYEQYF. CDR3 DNA: TGTGCCAGCAGTGAACTAATTGGAGAGGGAAGTAACTACGAGCAGTACTTC.

The chain has TRBV15 and TRBJ1-1; D remains unclear. Germline CDR1 is LNHNV and CDR2 is YYDKDF (reference sequence). With 4 bases removed from V and 6 bases from J, the gap between germline ends came to 9 bases. The CDR3 contains 12 residues. The CDR3 reads CATSTRRSEAFF. The CDR3 DNA reads as TGTGCCACCAGCACCCGACGGTCTGAAGCTTTCTTT.

This clonotype was seen repeatedly, ten times or more. The CDR3 reads CASRPQDALKAFF. CDR3 nucleotides: TGTGCCAGCCGACCCCAAGACGCACTCAAAGCTTTCTTT. The rearrangement uses TRBV14 and TRBJ1-1; no definite D call. The CDR3 is 13 residues long. The V and J ends lost 8 bases and 9 bases respectively, with 19 bases between them. Germline CDR1 and CDR2: SGHDN and FVKESK.

This clonotype was observed many times. The chain's CDR3 is CASSSDRGGELAKNIQYF. The CDR3 bases are TGTGCCAGCAGCTCCGACCGCGGGGGGGAATTAGCCAAAAACATTCAGTACTTC. The chain carries TRBV11-1 and TRBJ2-4; TRBD2 matches at 9 bases. The CDR3 spans 18 residues. V lost 4 bases and J lost 0; bases outside the gene matches: 10. Looked up from germline, CDR1 is SGHAT and CDR2 is FQDESV (reference sequence).

This clonotype has a count of ten or more. The rearrangement joins TRBV6-5 to TRBJ2-1, with D possibly being TRBD2 (5 bases). The CDR3 consists of 13 residues. Trimming took 0 bases from V and 7 from J, leaving 7 bases between them. CDR1 MNHEY and CDR2 SVGAGI come from the germline V gene. CDR3 sequence (DNA): TGTGCCAGCAGTTACTCGACTAAGAATGAGCAGTTCTTC. Encoded protein: CASSYSTKNEQFF.

This clonotype was picked up many times. The chain links TRBV7-9 to TRBJ2-1; D unresolved. Germline V lookup: CDR1 SEHNR, CDR2 FQNEAQ (reference sequence). This CDR3 has 16 residues. Trimming stripped 5 bases from V and 4 bases from J, with 18 bases between. This CDR3 is CASSRGRSPNYNEQFF. The CDR3 region has the DNA TGTGCCAGCAGCCGTGGGCGGAGTCCGAATTACAATGAGCAGTTCTTC.

The rearrangement uses TRBV10-3 and TRBJ2-1; 9 positions agree with TRBD2. The CDR3 loop spans 16 amino acids. Germline trimming cut 8 bases from V and 8 bases from J; bases unmatched to any gene: 16. Looked up from germline, CDR1 is ENHRY and CDR2 is SYGVKD. The CDR3 protein is CAIGGASGMGGDEQFF. The CDR3 DNA reads as TGTGCCATCGGGGGAGCTAGCGGGATGGGGGGTGATGAGCAGTTCTTC.

CDR3 bases: TGTGCCTGGATGGGACTCCTCAATGAGCAGTTCTTC. Protein product: CAWMGLLNEQFF. This rearrangement joins TRBV30 to TRBJ2-1, with D perhaps matching TRBD2 (6 bases). Trimming left V 4 bases short and J 6 bases short, with 10 bases between. This CDR3 has 12 amino acids. Germline V gene sequence: CDR1 GTSNPN, CDR2 SVGIG (reference sequence).